This T cell receptor (beta chain) was sequenced in a study of T cells in tumors and immune-related adverse events (dated by TCRdb to the early 2020s). The CDR3 goes from the cysteine to the phenylalanine over 16 residues. Of the read, only the CDR3 DNA is kept; its 48 bases are in frame from base 1. The junction shows trimming of 2 bases on V and 6 bases on J, plus 19 bases between the germline ends. Sequences LNHDA (CDR1) and SQIVND (CDR2) are obtained from the germline V gene (reference sequence). The immunoSEQ assay was used to amplify and sequence the TCR beta locus, producing bulk TCR Vbeta CDR3 data. The published analysis was carried out like this. CDR3s were excluded if they were non-productive, were shorter than 7 amino acids, or did not start with C or end with F/W. Only specimens with at least 1000 reads were analysed, and clonotypes were defined at the amino acid level. To compute clonality, Pielou's evenness was subtracted from 1. To equalize library sizes, abundance-weighted random subsampling with replacement was performed and repeated 100 times so that 95% confidence intervals could be reported. Repertoire overlap was quantified using the Morisita overlap index, and the top 40 clones per specimen were examined for overlap with the irAE. Entries here come from immuneACCESS through TCRdb and include only in-frame sequences with V and J called. Some clones fail to appear in such tables; in the studies checked, an unresolved V gene covers under half of the shortfall, and the cause of the remainder is unknown. V, J and clone size reflect that table, while D and trimming were determined from the DNA. Counted in this sample were fewer than 4,500 clones; roughly four fifths of them appeared once. The leading ten clones occupy about a fifth of the sample.

Reading the label with the study, this specimen's treatment or condition is: nivolumab (PD-1 blockade) given before sampling. The DNeasy Blood and Tissue Kit was used to extract DNA from formalin-fixed paraffin-embedded specimens. As to this clone: Its antigen has not been determined. There are no base qualities to consult, and no much larger clone falls within one base.

The sequence came from a female donor with metastatic renal cell carcinoma. The starting material was skin tissue, obtained from a patient treated with anti-PD-1 therapy. Recombination linked TRBV19 to TRBJ1-2, with a weak D call of TRBD1 (5 bases match). CDR3 sequence: CASSIMAGTLVHGYTF. The DNA sequence follows: TGTGCCAGTAGTATAATGGCAGGGACGTTGGTGCATGGCTACACCTTC.